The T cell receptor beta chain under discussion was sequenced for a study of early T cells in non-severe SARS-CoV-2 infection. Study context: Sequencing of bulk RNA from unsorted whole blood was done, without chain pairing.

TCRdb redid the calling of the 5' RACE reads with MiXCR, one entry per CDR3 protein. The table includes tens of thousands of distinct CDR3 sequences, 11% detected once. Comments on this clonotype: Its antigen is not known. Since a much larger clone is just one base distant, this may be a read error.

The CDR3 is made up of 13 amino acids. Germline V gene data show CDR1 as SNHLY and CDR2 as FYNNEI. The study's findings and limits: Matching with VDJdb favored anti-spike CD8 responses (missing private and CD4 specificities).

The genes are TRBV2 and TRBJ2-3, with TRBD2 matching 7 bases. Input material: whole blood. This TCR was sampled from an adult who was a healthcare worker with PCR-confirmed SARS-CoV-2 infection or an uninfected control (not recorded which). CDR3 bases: TGTACCAGCAAGCTAGCGGCGACAGATACGCAGTATTTT. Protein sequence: CTSKLAATDTQYF.